Included here is one T cell receptor (beta chain) sequence, with context. This sample was taken from a study of CXCR3-negative and CXCR3-positive naive CD8 T cells. Germline V CDR1 and CDR2: SQVTM, ANQGSEA. CDR3 length equals 16 residues. TRB cDNA was prepared as libraries by UMI-labeled 5' RACE. TCRdb re-called the 5' RACE reads and shows each CDR3 protein once, DNA omitted. Its clone listing holds approximately 83,000 distinct CDR3 sequences. The rearrangement joins TRBV29-1 to TRBJ2-2; TCRdb calls TRBD1, which cannot be checked without DNA. Specimen: naive CXCR3- CD8+ T cells from blood. Indicated subset: CD45RO-CCR7+CD27+CD95- naive CD8+ T cells lacking CXCR3 (TNR3-). This receptor was taken from a human donor in good health. Some clones in this sample may be carry-over from other donors' samples. The CDR3 is CSVEDRDRSNTGELFF.